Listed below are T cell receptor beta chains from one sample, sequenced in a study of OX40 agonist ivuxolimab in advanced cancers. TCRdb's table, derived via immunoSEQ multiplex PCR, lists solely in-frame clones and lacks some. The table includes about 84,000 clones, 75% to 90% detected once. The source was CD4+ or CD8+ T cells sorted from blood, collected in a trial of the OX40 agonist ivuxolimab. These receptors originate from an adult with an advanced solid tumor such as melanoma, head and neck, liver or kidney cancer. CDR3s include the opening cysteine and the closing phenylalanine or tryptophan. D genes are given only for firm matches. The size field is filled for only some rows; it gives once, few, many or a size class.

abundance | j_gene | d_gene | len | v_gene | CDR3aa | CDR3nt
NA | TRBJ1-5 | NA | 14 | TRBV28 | CASSQQGGYQPQHF | TGTGCCAGCAGTCAACAGGGAGGATATCAGCCCCAGCATTTT
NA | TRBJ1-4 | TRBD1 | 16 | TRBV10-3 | CAISEFGQVTNEKLFF | TGTGCCATCAGTGAATTCGGACAGGTTACAAATGAAAAACTGTTTTTT
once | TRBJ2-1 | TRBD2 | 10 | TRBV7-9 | CAPNVGEGFF | TGTGCCCCGAACGTAGGGGAGGGATTCTTC
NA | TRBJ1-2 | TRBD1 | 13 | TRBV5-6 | CASRYDRDYGYTF | TGTGCCAGCAGGTATGACAGGGACTATGGCTACACCTTC
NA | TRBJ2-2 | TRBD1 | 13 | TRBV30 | CAWSAQQGLELFF | TGTGCCTGGAGTGCACAACAGGGGTTGGAGCTGTTTTTT
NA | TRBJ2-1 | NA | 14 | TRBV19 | CASSISILRNEQFF | TGTGCCAGTAGTATATCAATATTACGAAATGAGCAGTTCTTC
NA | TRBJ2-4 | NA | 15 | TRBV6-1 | CASGGRLRAKNIQYF | TGTGCCAGCGGGGGACGACTGCGGGCCAAAAACATTCAGTACTTC
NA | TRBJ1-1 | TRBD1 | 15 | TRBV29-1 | CSVEGTGTLNTEAFF | TGCAGCGTTGAAGGGACAGGGACTTTGAACACTGAAGCTTTCTTT
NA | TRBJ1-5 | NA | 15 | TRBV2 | CASTEGLGNNQPQHF | TGTGCCAGCACCGAGGGGCTGGGAAACAATCAGCCCCAGCATTTT
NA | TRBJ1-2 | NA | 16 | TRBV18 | CASRHRDSSYNYGYTF | TGTGCCAGCCGTCACAGGGACTCTTCCTACAACTATGGCTACACCTTC
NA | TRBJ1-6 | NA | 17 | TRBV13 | CASSFSPGRRNNSPLHF | TGTGCCAGCAGCTTTAGCCCGGGACGGAGGAATAATTCACCCCTCCACTTT
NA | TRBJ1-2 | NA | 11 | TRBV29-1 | CSVASSYGYTF | TGCAGCGTTGCGTCCAGCTATGGCTACACCTTC
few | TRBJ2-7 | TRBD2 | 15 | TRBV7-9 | CASSFGLAVSYEQYF | TGTGCCAGCAGCTTCGGCCTAGCGGTCTCCTACGAGCAGTACTTC
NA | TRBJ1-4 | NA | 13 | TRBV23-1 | CANQGSLNEKLFF | TGCGCCAACCAGGGGTCCTTAAATGAAAAACTGTTTTTT
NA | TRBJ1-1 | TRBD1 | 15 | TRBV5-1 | CASSLLGGSGSEAFF | TGCGCCAGCAGCTTACTAGGGGGCTCTGGGTCTGAAGCTTTCTTT
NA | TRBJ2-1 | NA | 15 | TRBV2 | CASRDQSYSYNEQFF | TGTGCCAGCAGGGACCAGAGTTACTCCTACAATGAGCAGTTCTTC
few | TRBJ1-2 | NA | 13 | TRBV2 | CASTLSGTYGYTF | TGTGCCAGCACCCTTTCCGGGACCTATGGCTACACCTTC
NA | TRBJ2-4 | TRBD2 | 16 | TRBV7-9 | CASSPSTSVAKNIQYF | TGTGCCAGCAGCCCGTCGACTAGCGTAGCCAAAAACATTCAGTACTTC
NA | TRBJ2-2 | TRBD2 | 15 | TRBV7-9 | CASSFRRAGDGELFF | TGTGCCAGCAGCTTTCGCAGAGCGGGAGACGGGGAGCTGTTTTTT
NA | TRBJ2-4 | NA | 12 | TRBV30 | CAWSVGVGIQYF | TGTGCCTGGAGTGTTGGAGTTGGGATCCAGTACTTC
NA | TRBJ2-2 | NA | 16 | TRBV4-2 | CASSQEVLARTGELFF | TGTGCCAGCAGCCAAGAAGTGCTAGCCAGAACCGGGGAGCTGTTTTTT
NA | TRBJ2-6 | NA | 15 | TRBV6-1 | CASSSRSSGANVLTF | TGTGCCAGCAGTTCCCGATCGAGCGGGGCCAACGTCCTGACTTTC
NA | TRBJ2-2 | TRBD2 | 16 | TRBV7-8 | CASSLFSSGSAGELFF | TGTGCCAGCAGCTTATTTTCTAGCGGGAGCGCCGGGGAGCTGTTTTTT
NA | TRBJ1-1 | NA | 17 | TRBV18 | CASSPTALGAMNTEAFF | TGTGCCAGCTCACCCACGGCTCTGGGGGCGATGAACACTGAAGCTTTCTTT
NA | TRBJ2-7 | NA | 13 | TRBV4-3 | CASSQDGGSGQYF | TGCGCCAGCAGCCAAGATGGGGGTTCTGGGCAGTACTTC
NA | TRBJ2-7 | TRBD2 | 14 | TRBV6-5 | CASRKREGAYEQYF | TGTGCCAGCAGAAAGCGGGAGGGGGCCTACGAGCAGTACTTC
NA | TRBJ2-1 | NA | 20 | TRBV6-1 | CASSEVFTRTGRKGGNEQFF | TGTGCCAGCAGTGAAGTTTTCACCCGGACAGGCCGAAAGGGGGGCAATGAGCAGTTCTTC
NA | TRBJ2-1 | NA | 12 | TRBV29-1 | CSVEIAANEQFF | TGCAGCGTTGAGATAGCGGCCAATGAGCAGTTCTTC
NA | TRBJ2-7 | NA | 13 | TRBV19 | CASSIDGPYEQYF | TGTGCCAGTAGTATAGATGGGCCCTACGAGCAGTACTTC